These 20 T cell receptor beta chains were sequenced from one sample in a study of blood T cells in healthy people across ages. The use of a sample-barcoded 5' primer and a J-beta primer mix characterized a second PCR of roughly 7 to 11 cycles. TCRdb passed the 5' RACE reads through MiXCR, listing each CDR3 protein once. Of 800,000 or so distinct CDR3 sequences listed, 46% are singletons. The source material was blood. Source of these receptors: a man older than 75 in good health.

In this sample, this clonotype turned up once. The chain is built from TRBV29-1 and TRBJ2-3; 11 bases line up with TRBD2. J gave up 2 bases and V 0 bases, and 7 bases lay outside the gene matches. This CDR3 is 17 amino acids long. CDR1 SQVTM and CDR2 ANQGSEA come from the germline V gene. The CDR3 is CSVEDTGTSGFTDTQYF. As DNA, the CDR3 is TGCAGCGTTGAAGACACCGGGACTAGCGGATTCACAGATACGCAGTATTTT.

V gene TRBV6-1 combines with J gene TRBJ2-6; D remains unclear. V lost 7 bases, J lost 0 bases, and 10 bases lay in between. This CDR3 region has 15 residues. Germline CDR1 is MNHNS and CDR2 is SASEGT. The CDR3 DNA is TGTGCCAGCAACACTCCAGACTCTGGGGCCAACGTCCTGACTTTC. This gives the protein CASNTPDSGANVLTF.

J is TRBJ2-1 and V is TRBV7-2; TRBD2 matches at 9 bases. CDR1 and CDR2 (germline): SGHTA, FQGNSA. After removal of 2 bases from V and 10 bases from J, the junction contained 6 bases not matched to a gene. CDR3 length: 14 amino acids. Here the CDR3 DNA reads TGTGCCAGCAGCTTAATGGGACTAGCAGCCGAGCAGTTCTTC. Amino acid sequence: CASSLMGLAAEQFF.

This clonotype was observed a handful of times. V usage is TRBV7-2 and J usage is TRBJ2-3, with 14 nucleotides matching TRBD2. The CDR3 runs 16 residues. V lost 5 bases, J lost 4 bases, and 5 bases stayed unmatched. The germline V gene encodes CDR1 SGHTA and CDR2 FQGNSA. CDR3 sequence (DNA): TGTGCCAGCAGCAAGGGACTAGCGGGAGTTGCAGATACGCAGTATTTT. Translation: CASSKGLAGVADTQYF.

The J gene is TRBJ2-7, the V gene TRBV20-1; D is possibly TRBD1 (6 bases). The better agreement between TRBJ2-5 and the DNA end casts doubt on the J call. From germline, CDR1 is DFQATT and CDR2 SNEGSKA (reference sequence). There are 16 residues in the CDR3. In DNA, the CDR3 is TGCAGTGCTAGAGATGCATGGGACACGCAAGGCGGGACCCAGTACTTC. Protein: CSARDAWDTQGGTQYF.

This clonotype was counted between two and nine times. The chain couples TRBV6-5 to TRBJ2-7; the match to TRBD2 covers 11 bases. J was trimmed by 2 bases and V by 6 bases; bases with no gene match: 6. The length of the CDR3 is 15 residues. From germline, CDR1 is MNHEY and CDR2 SVGAGI. CDR3 loop: CASRPLAGVTYEQYF. DNA for the CDR3: TGTGCCAGCAGACCACTAGCGGGAGTAACCTACGAGCAGTACTTC.

This clonotype has ten or more counts. V usage is TRBV29-1 and J usage is TRBJ2-5; TRBD1 matches at 9 bases. Germline CDR1 and CDR2: SQVTM and ANQGSEA. This CDR3 region has 11 residues. The V segment lost 8 bases and the J segment 11 bases; nucleotides outside the gene matches: 9. CDR3 in DNA: TGCAGCTTCTGGACAGGGGCCGTGCAGTACTTC. Translating gives CSFWTGAVQYF.

V is TRBV21-1 and J is TRBJ2-4; the table calls TRBD1, which could not be checked here. Judging by the DNA end, TRBJ2-7 fits better; the J call may be wrong. TRBV21-1 is designated a pseudogene. This CDR3 comprises 15 residues. CDR3 DNA sequence: TGTGCCAGCAGCAGTTATAGGACAGTCCGCTACGAGCAGTACTTC. Translated: CASSSYRTVRYEQYF.

This clonotype was detected many times. The chain combines TRBV12-3 or TRBV12-4 with TRBJ2-5; TRBD2 aligns across 8 bases. The CDR3 sequence is 14 residues long. Trimming took 3 bases from V and 3 from J; bases not matched to a gene: 3. CDR3 sequence (DNA): TGTGCCAGCAGTTTTCGCGGGAGGAAAGAGACCCAGTACTTC. Protein product: CASSFRGRKETQYF.

The sample holds a few counts of this clonotype. The rearrangement links TRBV18 to TRBJ1-2, with 9 bases lining up with TRBD1. J gave up 4 bases and V 3 bases, and 6 bases lay outside the gene matches. In germline, CDR1 is KGHSH, CDR2 LQKENI. The CDR3 runs to 15 residues. The CDR3 loop is CASSPRTGDSYGYTF. The CDR3, as DNA: TGTGCCAGCTCACCCCGGACAGGGGATAGCTATGGCTACACCTTC.

The V and J genes are TRBV29-1 and TRBJ2-3; tentatively, D is TRBD1 or TRBD2 (5 bases each). V dropped 1 base and J dropped 1 base, with 9 bases sitting between them. Germline V lookup: CDR1 SQVTM, CDR2 ANQGSEA. CDR3 length equals 14 residues. As DNA, the CDR3 is TGCAGCGTTGAAGGTGGGACCCGCACAGATACGCAGTATTTT. This translates into CSVEGGTRTDTQYF.

In its sample, this clonotype was seen a few times. The chain is built from TRBV30 and TRBJ1-4, with 10 bases lining up with TRBD1. The CDR3 runs 14 residues. CDR1 is GTSNPN and CDR2 is SVGIG in the germline V gene (reference sequence). V lost 2 bases, J lost 6 bases, and 3 bases stayed unmatched. This CDR3 is CAWSPGTGDEKLFF. The DNA of the CDR3 is TGTGCCTGGAGTCCCGGGACAGGGGATGAAAAACTGTTTTTT.

The chain couples TRBV27 to TRBJ2-1, with TRBD1 matching over 7 bases. The CDR3 contains 13 residues. Trimming removed 0 bases from V and 8 bases from J; junction bases left unmatched: 1. Germline loops: CDR1 MNHEY, CDR2 SMNVEV (reference sequence). The CDR3, as DNA: TGTGCCAGCAGTTTATCTAGGGGGCATGAGCAGTTCTTC. This gives the protein CASSLSRGHEQFF.

This chain joins TRBV29-1 and TRBJ2-5; no clear D gene. CDR1 is SQVTM, CDR2 ANQGSEA, per germline. The CDR3 has 11 amino acids. With 5 bases removed from V and 5 bases from J, the gap between germline ends came to 9 bases. The CDR3 bases are TGCAGCGTTCTAAGCCCCGAGACCCAGTACTTC. Translation: CSVLSPETQYF.

This clonotype was observed at least ten times. The V call is TRBV29-1, the J call TRBJ2-1, with 13 bases fitting TRBD2. The CDR3 is 18 amino acids. Per the germline V gene, CDR1 is SQVTM and CDR2 is ANQGSEA. After removal of 6 bases from V and 2 bases from J, the junction contained 13 bases not matched to a gene. CDR3 sequence reads: CSVKLAGGGSGPYNEQFF. For the CDR3, the DNA is TGCAGCGTCAAACTAGCGGGAGGGGGTTCCGGGCCCTACAATGAGCAGTTCTTC.

A few counts support this clonotype. The CDR3 sequence: CAIKTTSGIVDEQYF. CDR3 bases: TGTGCCATCAAGACGACTAGCGGGATTGTGGATGAGCAGTACTTC. The rearrangement uses TRBV10-3 and TRBJ2-5, with 11 bases aligning to TRBD2. V shed 7 bases, J shed 11 bases, and the junction held 15 bases outside the gene matches. The CDR3 is 15 amino acids. CDR1 and CDR2 from the germline V gene are ENHRY and SYGVKD.

In its sample, this clonotype was seen many times. This chain links TRBV29-1 with TRBJ2-1; D is ambiguous. V was clipped by 1 base and J by 7 bases, with 5 bases between them. The CDR3 length is 11 residues. In germline, CDR1 is SQVTM, CDR2 ANQGSEA. The CDR3 region is CSVEVVNEQFF. CDR3 bases: TGCAGCGTTGAAGTTGTAAATGAGCAGTTCTTC.

The rearrangement links TRBV20-1 to TRBJ2-3; 10 nucleotides agree with TRBD1. Per germline, CDR1 DFQATT and CDR2 SNEGSKA (reference sequence). This CDR3 is built from 15 residues. V was clipped by 3 bases and J by 2 bases; unmatched bases: 5. The CDR3 here is CSARETGGNTDTQYF. CDR3 nucleotides: TGCAGTGCTAGGGAGACAGGGGGCAACACAGATACGCAGTATTTT.

V is TRBV30 and J is TRBJ2-4, with 7 bases fitting TRBD1. Germline loops: CDR1 GTSNPN, CDR2 SVGIG (reference sequence). This CDR3 is built from 13 residues. V lost 1 base to trimming and J lost 4 bases; unmatched junction nucleotides: 1. The CDR3 here is CAWSEQGKNIQYF. The DNA of the CDR3 is TGTGCCTGGAGTGAACAGGGGAAAAACATTCAGTACTTC.

There are a few counts of this clonotype. CDR3 coding DNA: TGCGCCAGCAGCACTTCGACAGGAGCCGAGCAGTACTTC. It is translated as CASSTSTGAEQYF. The rearrangement joins TRBV5-1 to TRBJ2-7, with a possible D match to TRBD1 (6 bases). The germline CDR1 and CDR2 sequences are SGHRS and YFSETQ. With 4 bases removed from V and 6 bases from J, the gap between germline ends came to 14 bases. The CDR3 covers 13 residues.